The rows below give T cell receptor beta chains drawn from one sample of a study of shared clonotypes between healthy human individuals. The assay was immunoSEQ multiplex PCR, and TCRdb's table has in-frame clones only and misses some. The repertoire includes about half a million clones, roughly 80% of them detected once, and about 12% sits in the top ten. The sample was PBMCs. The receptor source for this set is a woman in her thirties or forties in good health. Some clones in this sample may be carry-over from other donors' samples. Both conserved end residues are part of each CDR3. A D gene is named only where the DNA matches it firmly. Not all rows give a size; the values are once, few, many and, for expanded clones, a class.

j_call,d_call,clone_size,v_call,cdr3_aa,cdr3_nt
TRBJ1-4,.,.,TRBV7-9,CASSRPGGDEKLFF,TGTGCCAGCAGCCGTCCGGGTGGCGATGAAAAACTGTTTTTT
TRBJ2-1,.,.,TRBV9,CATSAVDNEQFF,TGTGCCACCTCCGCCGTTGACAATGAGCAGTTCTTC
TRBJ1-2,TRBD1,.,TRBV5-4,CASSTNRGLATGGYTF,TGTGCCAGCAGCACGAACAGGGGGCTGGCTACCGGTGGCTACACCTTC
TRBJ1-1,.,.,TRBV4-1,CASSPPRGQNTEAFF,TGCGCCAGCAGCCCCCCTCGGGGACAGAACACTGAAGCTTTCTTT
TRBJ1-2,.,.,TRBV28,CASSPSPTFYGYTF,TGTGCCAGCAGTCCCTCTCCGACATTCTATGGCTACACCTTC
TRBJ2-5,TRBD2,.,TRBV4-1,CASSQVYPAGGVGTQYF,TGCGCCAGCAGCCAAGTATACCCAGCGGGAGGAGTTGGGACCCAGTACTTC
TRBJ1-3,.,.,TRBV30,CAWSVPRQAGNTIYF,TGTGCCTGGAGTGTACCCAGACAGGCTGGAAACACCATATATTTT
TRBJ1-1,.,.,TRBV6-5,CASSLVGTAVEAFF,TGTGCCAGCAGTCTAGTCGGGACGGCGGTTGAAGCTTTCTTT
TRBJ2-3,.,.,TRBV19,CASSRSGQAGTDTQYF,TGTGCCAGTAGTAGGTCGGGACAAGCAGGCACAGATACGCAGTATTTT
TRBJ2-7,.,once,TRBV18,CARPVYEQYF,TGTGCCAGACCGGTCTACGAGCAGTACTTC
TRBJ2-7,.,.,TRBV7-3,CASSLTSGNSYEQYF,TGTGCCAGCAGCTTAACGTCGGGGAACTCCTACGAGCAGTACTTC
TRBJ2-7,.,.,TRBV5-8,CASSLQLGVYEQYF,TGTGCCAGCAGCTTACAACTGGGTGTCTACGAGCAGTACTTC
TRBJ2-2,.,.,TRBV28,CASSLSGGRRAIGELFF,TGTGCCAGCAGTTTAAGTGGCGGGCGACGAGCCATCGGGGAGCTGTTTTTT
TRBJ1-4,.,.,TRBV4-3,CASSQDPGTSNEKLFF,TGCGCCAGCAGCCAAGATCCCGGGACAAGTAATGAAAAACTGTTTTTT
TRBJ1-1,.,.,TRBV2,CASRGQMNTEAFF,TGTGCCAGCAGGGGACAAATGAACACTGAAGCTTTCTTT
TRBJ2-7,.,.,TRBV5-1,CASSLGPHPDYEQYF,TGCGCCAGCAGCTTGGGGCCGCACCCTGACTACGAGCAGTACTTC
TRBJ2-7,.,.,TRBV7-2,CASSLQPSDSYEQYF,TGTGCCAGCAGCTTACAACCCTCAGACAGCTACGAGCAGTACTTC
TRBJ1-4,.,.,TRBV15,CATSSRGREKLFF,TGTGCCACCAGCAGTCGGGGGCGCGAAAAACTGTTTTTT
TRBJ1-2,TRBD1,.,TRBV30,CAWAQAGQGARGYTF,TGTGCCTGGGCGCAGGCGGGACAGGGGGCGCGTGGCTACACCTTC
TRBJ2-5,.,.,TRBV5-1,CASSFPSRERETQYF,TGCGCCAGCAGCTTCCCCAGTAGGGAACGGGAGACCCAGTACTTC
TRBJ1-5,TRBD1,.,TRBV18,CASSAGGAGQPQHF,TGTGCCAGCTCAGCAGGGGGCGCGGGTCAGCCCCAGCATTTT
TRBJ2-7,TRBD1,once,TRBV5-6,CASSLEQGIVWYF,TGTGCCAGCAGCTTGGAACAGGGGATTGTGTGGTACTTC
TRBJ2-7,TRBD1,.,TRBV5-1,CASSLGTGATGEQYF,TGCGCCAGCAGCTTGGGGACAGGAGCAACAGGCGAGCAGTACTTC
TRBJ1-5,TRBD1,.,TRBV27,CASRRQGGNQPQHF,TGTGCCAGCAGGAGACAGGGAGGCAATCAGCCCCAGCATTTT
TRBJ1-1,TRBD1,.,TRBV28,CASMVASRGLNTEAFF,TGTGCCAGCATGGTTGCCTCCAGGGGGCTCAACACTGAAGCTTTCTTT
TRBJ1-2,TRBD1,.,TRBV10-2,CASSERGRGYGYTF,TGCGCCAGCAGTGAGAGGGGGCGCGGCTATGGCTACACCTTC
TRBJ2-1,TRBD2,once,TRBV18,CASSPVVAGEREQFF,TGTGCCAGCTCACCAGTAGTAGCGGGGGAGAGGGAGCAGTTCTTC
TRBJ1-5,.,many,TRBV2,CASSGSGSNQPQHF,TGTGCCAGCAGTGGTTCGGGTAGCAATCAGCCCCAGCATTTT
TRBJ2-5,.,many,TRBV29-1,CSVGTGRGIETQYF,TGCAGCGTTGGCACGGGGCGGGGAATAGAGACCCAGTACTTC
TRBJ2-3,TRBD2,.,TRBV11-2,CASSEDLAGATDTQYF,TGTGCCAGCAGCGAAGACCTAGCGGGAGCCACAGATACGCAGTATTTT
TRBJ1-4,.,.,TRBV29-1,CSVEFPTTTNEKLFF,TGCAGCGTTGAATTCCCTACAACAACTAATGAAAAACTGTTTTTT
TRBJ2-1,.,.,TRBV30,CAGSQGISYNEQFF,TGTGCCGGATCACAGGGAATCTCCTACAATGAGCAGTTCTTC
TRBJ1-4,.,.,TRBV4-3,CASSQDPGGETTNEKLFF,TGCGCCAGCAGCCAAGACCCCGGGGGGGAAACAACTAATGAAAAACTGTTTTTT
TRBJ1-4,TRBD1,.,TRBV19,CASKGQSGTTNEKLFF,TGTGCCAGTAAGGGACAGTCAGGAACAACTAATGAAAAACTGTTTTTT
TRBJ2-7,.,.,TRBV7-2,CASSKRTLLPYEQYF,TGTGCCAGCAGCAAACGGACCCTCCTTCCCTACGAGCAGTACTTC
TRBJ1-5,TRBD1,few,TRBV18,CASSPGTGGNQPQHF,TGTGCCAGCTCACCCGGGACAGGGGGTAATCAGCCCCAGCATTTT
TRBJ2-7,TRBD2,once,TRBV5-1,CASSLEAGVLEQYF,TGCGCCAGCAGCTTGGAAGCGGGAGTACTCGAGCAGTACTTC
TRBJ2-2,.,.,TRBV28,CASSPFRGELFF,TGTGCCAGCAGCCCTTTTAGAGGGGAGCTGTTTTTT
TRBJ2-1,TRBD1,.,TRBV7-2,CASSARQGSNEQFF,TGTGCCAGCAGCGCTCGACAGGGATCCAATGAGCAGTTCTTC
TRBJ2-1,TRBD1,.,TRBV28,CASSILPTGDNEQFF,TGTGCCAGCAGTATACTCCCAACAGGGGACAATGAGCAGTTCTTC
TRBJ1-5,.,.,TRBV9,CASSPGPSNQPQHF,TGTGCCAGCAGCCCAGGGCCAAGCAATCAGCCCCAGCATTTT
TRBJ1-1,TRBD1,.,TRBV30,CAWSPPRTGRVENTEAFF,TGTGCCTGGAGTCCACCAAGGACAGGACGGGTGGAGAACACTGAAGCTTTCTTT